One sample yielded the 24 T cell receptor beta chains listed below, sequenced in a study of tumor-infiltrating lymphocytes in primary liver carcinoma. Making TCR beta cDNA involved 400 to 600 ng total RNA and a constant-region primer. Sequencing libraries for TCR beta derived from three nested multiplex PCR rounds that used slightly modified ARM-PCR. Both of the initial two PCR rounds ran for roughly 10 cycles and employed TRBV1-TRBV30 forward primers alongside a C-beta reverse primer. TCRdb re-derived calls from the multiplex PCR reads in MiXCR, one entry per CDR3 protein. The data show about 74,000 distinct CDR3 sequences, with more than 60% seen just once and roughly 26% held by the top ten. Co-extraction of both nucleic acids (RNA and DNA) used about 20-34 mg of unsorted bulk tissue. Sequenced input: liver tumor tissue from sampling region 4. Regarding subset: tumor region T4, right-lateral pole. The receptors originated from a man in his forties with primary liver carcinoma and hepatitis B virus infection.

This clonotype was detected once. A much larger clone differs by one base, so this may be a read error. The chain joins TRBV28 to TRBJ1-6; D is perhaps TRBD1 (5 bases). The CDR3 runs 16 residues. Germline assignment: CDR1 MDHEN and CDR2 SYDVKM. CDR3 sequence: CASGDPGSSYNSSLHF. The CDR3 DNA reads TGTGCCAGCGGGGACCCGGGAAGCTCCTATAATTCATCCCTCCACTTT. The full variable domain, in which reference TRBV28 and TRBJ1-6 provide the parts outside the CDR3, is DVKVTQSSRYLVKRTGEKVFLECVQDMDHENMFWYRQDPGLGLRLIYFSYDVKMKEKGDIPEGYSVSREKKERFSLILESASTNQTSMYLCASGDPGSSYNSSLHFGNGTRLTVT.

Remarks on this clonotype: A read error may account for a junction end that differs from germline. The chain joins TRBV6-2 or TRBV6-3 to TRBJ1-5; tentative D call: TRBD1 (6 bases). The CDR3 is 15 amino acids. The germline V gene has CDR1 MNHEY and CDR2 SVGEGT. CDR3 amino acids: CASSYQGGGNEPQHF. The CDR3 DNA sequence: TGTGCCAGCAGTTACCAAGGTGGGGGCAATGAGCCCCAGCACTTT.

Details on this clonotype: The conserved closing phenylalanine or tryptophan is absent in this CDR3, likely reflecting a read error. The chain joins TRBV6-5 to TRBJ2-5; TRBD2 might be the D (5 bases). The CDR3 sequence is 15 residues long. From germline, CDR1 is MNHEY and CDR2 SVGAGI. The V end was cut by 10 bases, the J end by 3 bases, with 21 bases between. The CDR3 DNA sequence: TGTGCCAACACCGGAAAAGGGAGCCGGAAAGAGACCCAGTACCTC. Amino acid sequence: CANTGKGSRKETQYL.

A remark on this clonotype: The CDR3 carries no conserved terminal phenylalanine or tryptophan, so it likely arises from a read error. The chain is built from TRBV11-1 and TRBJ2-2; D is unresolved. The length of the CDR3 is 15 residues. From germline, CDR1 is SGHAT and CDR2 FQDESV (reference sequence). The CDR3, as DNA: TGTACCAACAGCTTGGTGTCCGCGAACACCGGGGAGCTGTTTCTT. This encodes CTNSLVSANTGELFL.

In its sample, this clonotype is medium-sized (0.01 to 0.1%). The chain joins TRBV11-2 to TRBJ2-3; D is uncertain. The V end was cut by 4 bases, the J end by 4 bases, with 12 bases between. The CDR3 is 14 residues long. CDR1 is SGHAT and CDR2 is FQNNGV in the germline V gene. CDR3 DNA: TGTGCCAGCAGCTACCCCTTGGTCCCAGATACGCAGTATTTT. Protein: CASSYPLVPDTQYF.

This clonotype was detected ten times or more. The rearrangement links TRBV29-1 to TRBJ2-1; 8 bases agree with TRBD2. The CDR3 is made up of 12 amino acids. The germline CDR1 and CDR2 sequences are SQVTM and ANQGSEA. Unmatched junction bases numbered 6, after V lost 7 bases and J lost 7 bases. CDR3 residues: CSAIAGPNEQFF. In DNA, the CDR3 is TGCAGCGCGATAGCGGGACCTAATGAGCAGTTCTTC.

This chain connects TRBV11-2 to TRBJ2-5; weak D call: TRBD1 (6 bases). The length of the CDR3 is 17 residues. From germline, CDR1 is SGHAT and CDR2 FQNNGV. The CDR3 DNA is TGTGTCAACAGTTTAGATCAACAGGGCCTGGGTCTAGAGACCCAGTACTTC. Amino acid sequence: CVNSLDQQGLGLETQYF.

This clonotype was seen only a few times. The chain combines TRBV12-3 or TRBV12-4 with TRBJ2-6, with D perhaps assigned TRBD1 or TRBD2 (5 bases each). The CDR3 extends over 18 amino acids. Trimming removed 3 bases at V and 3 bases at J, with 18 bases between. The CDR3 here is CASSFVNRRLNGANVLTF. The CDR3 nucleotides are TGTGCCAGCAGTTTTGTAAACAGGAGGCTTAATGGGGCCAACGTCCTGACTTTC.

This clonotype has more than one count but fewer than ten. The chain employs TRBV6-5 and TRBJ1-2; a possible D gene is TRBD1 (5 bases). The ends were cut back, 5 bases at V and 8 bases at J, with 15 bases in the middle. The CDR3 covers 13 residues. CDR1 and CDR2 from the germline V gene are MNHEY and SVGAGI. CDR3 in amino acids: CASSPQTERGYTF. The CDR3 DNA sequence: TGTGCCAGCAGTCCTCAGACAGAGCGAGGCTACACCTTC.

In this sample, this clonotype turned up many times. The chain has TRBV7-9 and TRBJ1-5; 7 positions agree with TRBD1. Per germline, CDR1 SEHNR and CDR2 FQNEAQ (reference sequence). This CDR3 has 16 amino acids. V shed 5 bases, J shed 4 bases, and the junction held 11 bases outside the gene matches. The CDR3 DNA is TGTGCCAGCAGCCCCTTAACAGGGGAGCGTAATCAGCCCCAGCATTTT. Protein product: CASSPLTGERNQPQHF.

As concerns this clonotype: The final CDR3 position lacks the conserved phenylalanine or tryptophan, pointing to a likely read error. This sequence joins TRBV6-1 and TRBJ2-2, with D possibly being TRBD2 (5 bases). CDR3 size: 15 residues. Germline lookup yields CDR1 MNHNS and CDR2 SASEGT. The germline V and J ends were trimmed by 11 bases and 1 base, with 17 bases remaining between them. Here the CDR3 DNA reads TGTGCCGTAAAAGGGCCAGGAGGGAACACCGGGGAGCTGTTTCCT. Protein product: CAVKGPGGNTGELFP.

V and J are TRBV29-1 and TRBJ2-3, with D hard to call. The assigned J gene may be wrong: the sequence end matches TRBJ1-5 better. Germline CDR1 SQVTM, CDR2 ANQGSEA. The CDR3 sequence is 14 residues long. The CDR3 DNA reads as TGCAGCGTCGTTGGGGTGACCACTACTGATACTCAGCATTTT. Amino acid sequence: CSVVGVTTTDTQHF.

To note about this clonotype: This likely comes from a read error, as the CDR3 has no conserved phenylalanine or tryptophan at its end. The rearrangement uses TRBV11-2 and TRBJ2-5, with TRBD2 matching 11 bases. Germline values: CDR1 SGHAT, CDR2 FQNNGV. With V trimmed by 5 bases and J by 5 bases, 10 bases remained unmatched. There are 16 residues in the CDR3. This CDR3 is CASSLGTSGPGETQYL. The DNA for the CDR3 is TGTGCCAGCAGCCTAGGGACTAGCGGCCCGGGGGAGACCCAGTACTTG.

By its share, this clonotype is medium-sized (0.01 to 0.1%). CDR3 nucleotides: TGTGCCAGCAGCTTAGGTGGTAGCGGGAGCTCTTATGAGCAGTTCTTC. Translation gives CASSLGGSGSSYEQFF. This chain connects TRBV11-2 to TRBJ2-1; TRBD2 matches at 9 bases. The V gene end was trimmed by 1 base and the J gene end by 8 bases; junction bases not matched to a gene: 9. Germline loops: CDR1 SGHAT, CDR2 FQNNGV. This CDR3 comprises 16 residues.

As for this clonotype: A much larger clonotype is one base distant, so this may be a read error. The chain joins TRBV7-8 to TRBJ2-2; D is ambiguous. V was clipped by 2 bases and J by 0 bases, with 10 bases between them. CDR1 and CDR2 (germline): SGHVS, FQNEAQ. This CDR3 region has 16 residues. This chain's CDR3 is CASSLNRWTNTGELFF. The DNA for the CDR3 is TGTGCCAGCAGCTTAAACCGGTGGACGAACACCGGGGAGCTGTTTTTT.

This clonotype was picked up many times. The chain couples TRBV5-1 to TRBJ2-1; D not certain. V gave up 2 bases and J gave up 9 bases, with 12 bases separating them. Germline V gene lookup returns CDR1 SGHRS and CDR2 YFSETQ. The CDR3 has 13 amino acids. The CDR3 DNA follows: TGCGCCAGCAGCTTTGATCTCACCAGTGAGCAGTTCTTC. Translating gives CASSFDLTSEQFF. The full variable domain, with the rest looked up from reference TRBV5-1 and TRBJ2-1, is KAGVTQTPRYLIKTRGQQVTLSCSPISGHRSVSWYQQTPGQGLQFLFEYFSETQRNKGNFPGRFSGRQFSNSRSEMNVSTLELGDSALYLCASSFDLTSEQFFGPGTRLTVL.

The chain recombines TRBV4-1 with TRBJ2-3; 10 bases align to TRBD1. V lost 10 bases, J lost 3 bases, and 13 bases stayed unmatched. This CDR3 comprises 16 residues. Germline-derived CDR1 and CDR2 are MGHRA and YSYEKL. CDR3 sequence: CANSQLGTGVTDTQYF. In DNA form, the CDR3 reads TGCGCCAACAGTCAACTCGGGACAGGGGTTACAGATACGCAGTATTTT.

The V and J genes are TRBV6-1 and TRBJ2-5, with 9 bases matching TRBD2. Germline lookup yields CDR1 MNHNS and CDR2 SASEGT. CDR3 size: 14 residues. For the CDR3, the DNA is TGTGTCAGTACCCCAGTAGCGGGAGAAGAGACCCAGTACTTC. Its protein is CVSTPVAGEETQYF.

About this clonotype itself: This may stem from a read error, because a much larger clone lies one nucleotide away. The genes are TRBV24-1 and TRBJ2-1; 8 positions agree with TRBD2. This CDR3 contains 16 residues. The V gene's germline CDR1 is KGHDR and CDR2 SFDVKD. Here the CDR3 reads CATSDSTSGDYNGQFF. DNA of the CDR3: TGTGCCACCAGTGACAGCACTAGCGGAGATTACAATGGGCAGTTCTTC.

This clonotype was seen repeatedly, ten times or more. The V gene is TRBV29-1, the J gene TRBJ1-2, with D possibly matching TRBD1 (5 bases). V dropped 4 bases and J dropped 7 bases, with 13 bases sitting between them. Germline CDR1 SQVTM, CDR2 ANQGSEA. The CDR3 has 12 residues. The CDR3 reads CSVGGSSSGYTF. The CDR3 nucleotides are TGCAGCGTTGGGGGGAGCTCGAGTGGCTACACCTTC.

Worth noting for this clonotype: One junction end disagrees with the germline gene, perhaps due to a read error. The genes are TRBV11-2 and TRBJ2-2; no definite D call. CDR1 SGHAT and CDR2 FQNNGV come from the germline V gene. The CDR3 covers 15 residues. CDR3 nucleotide sequence: TGTGACAGCAGCCTAGTCGGACGGAGCACCGGGGAGCTGTTTTTT. Translating gives CDSSLVGRSTGELFF.

This clonotype was seen a few times. The chain has TRBV5-4 and TRBJ2-3; 8 positions agree with TRBD1. After removal of 4 bases from V and 1 base from J, the junction contained 11 bases not matched to a gene. The CDR3 contains 17 residues. Germline CDR1 SGHNT, CDR2 YYREEE (reference sequence). The CDR3, as DNA: TGTGCCAGCAGCACAAAACAGGGGGTCCTAGGCACAGATACGCAGTATTTT. Translated: CASSTKQGVLGTDTQYF.

As regards this clonotype: Since the CDR3 does not end with the conserved phenylalanine or tryptophan, this likely comes from a read error. The chain employs TRBV2 and TRBJ2-7; D perhaps matches TRBD1 (5 bases). The CDR3 has 12 amino acids. Deletions cut 6 bases from V and 3 bases from J, with 9 bases between. The germline CDR1 and CDR2 sequences are SNHLY and FYNNEI. CDR3 region: CASRPGFYEQYL. The DNA for the CDR3 is TGTGCCAGCAGGCCAGGGTTCTACGAGCAGTACTTG.

This clonotype was found a few times. A junction end diverges from the germline sequence, so it may reflect a read error. The chain's CDR3 is CASSINFVSYEQYF. The DNA of the CDR3 is TGTGCCAGCAGCATTAATTTCGTCTCCTACGAGCAATACTTC. This sequence joins TRBV7-2 and TRBJ2-7; no firm D call. The CDR3 has 14 residues. The germline CDR1 and CDR2 sequences are SGHTA and FQGNSA.